Reported below is one TCR beta chain. Sequencing was performed with immunoSEQ multiplex PCR; in TCRdb, only in-frame clones are kept and a portion is missing. The sample consists of about 130,000 clones, 80% to 95% of them appearing once. The sample belongs to a study of control samples from healthy donors and cancer patients. Looked up from germline, CDR1 is MNHEY and CDR2 is SVGAGI. The CDR3 totals 14 residues. V was trimmed by 0 bases and J by 10 bases, leaving 12 bases between them. The chain links TRBV6-5 to TRBJ1-4; D ambiguous. The sample consisted of PBMCs. The source is a man at least 80 years old with head and neck cancer. Here the CDR3 DNA reads TGTGCCAGCAGTTACTCAGGGTCCCAGCGAAAACTGTTTTTT. Its translation: CASSYSGSQRKLFF.